This T cell receptor (beta chain) originates from a study of CD8 T cells in Susac syndrome. Random hexamers were used to reverse transcribe the RNA input (about 0.5 to 1 ug). With immunoSEQ multiplex PCR, TCR beta CDR3 was amplified across 54 Vbeta and 13 Jbeta. TCRdb re-analysed the immunoSEQ multiplex PCR reads in MiXCR, keeping a single row per CDR3 protein. The sample records about 140,000 distinct CDR3 sequences, around 94% being singletons. It was negative isolation that provided the CD8+ and CD4+ T cells, whereas TEMRA cells were enriched by FACS. A note on this clonotype: Antigen: not known.

Whole-study findings and limits: The study acknowledged a relatively small number of individuals in its TCR sequencing and HLA analysis.

This CDR3 spans 15 amino acids. The sequence came from a human donor in good health. Source material: CD8+ T cells from PBMCs. The chain couples TRBV12-2 to TRBJ2-5; TRBD1 reflects the table's D call only, with no check against the DNA. TRBV12-2 is a known pseudogene. CDR3 loop: CASRLEKWTEETQYF. CDR3 DNA sequence: TGTGCAAGTCGCTTAGAGAAGTGGACAGAAGAGACCCAGTACTTC.